The clone carrying this TCR beta chain occurred a few times. V was clipped by 3 bases and J by 2 bases, with 13 bases between them. Germline CDR1 is SGHAT and CDR2 is FQNNGV. This CDR3 has 15 residues. This specimen comes from a study of shared clonotypes between healthy human individuals. Sequencing was performed with immunoSEQ multiplex PCR; in TCRdb, only in-frame clones are kept and a portion is missing. This table has approximately 2.5 million clones, 90% to 95% appearing once. V is TRBV11-2 and J is TRBJ1-1; D may be TRBD1 (6 bases). This receptor was taken from a man aged 18 to 30 in good health. Material: naive CD4+ T cells sorted from blood. Subset denoted: CD45RA+ positively selected. In DNA, the CDR3 is TGTGCCAGCAGCTTGCTTCAGGGGATTAACACTGAAGCTTTCTTT. This codes for CASSLLQGINTEAFF. The full variable domain, with the rest looked up from reference TRBV11-2 and TRBJ1-1, is EAGVAQSPRYKIIEKRQSVAFWCNPISGHATLYWYQQILGQGPKLLIQFQNNGVVDDSQLPKDRFSAERLKGVDSTLKIQPAKLEDSAVYLCASSLLQGINTEAFFGQGTRLTVV.